This TCR beta chain was captured in a study of beta chain features in type 1 diabetes. In the study overall: Over all samples combined, over 85 million sorted cells were examined. Study-level points and caveats: VDJ junctions from type 1 diabetes patients carried fewer insertions and larger deletions. Naive, central memory and Treg TCRB repertoires seemed to resemble each other more closely in patients than they did in healthy donors.

Every bit of the isolated RNA underwent reverse transcription, so sequencing read expressed TCRB transcripts. Using immunoSEQ multiplex PCR, the repertoire was profiled, and TCRdb retains in-frame clones only, with some absent. Of 250,000 to 350,000 clones detected, 14% appear once; the ten largest clones hold around 7%. A sort by CD45RO/CCR7/CD25/CD127/CD95/CD27 yielded CD4+ naive, central memory, regulatory and stem cell-like memory cells. This clone was counted a few times. Its matching antigen is unknown. This clonotype originated in a man aged 25-40 years in good health. Sequencing was carried out using central memory CD4+ T cells from blood.

The CDR3 DNA sequence: TGTGCCAGCAGCTTAATGACGGGCTACAATGAGCAGTTCTTC. This codes for CASSLMTGYNEQFF. The chain uses TRBV7-2 and TRBJ2-1; D not certain. The CDR3 has 14 amino acids. Germline CDR1 is SGHTA and CDR2 is FQGNSA. V was trimmed by 2 bases and J by 3 bases, leaving 8 bases between them.